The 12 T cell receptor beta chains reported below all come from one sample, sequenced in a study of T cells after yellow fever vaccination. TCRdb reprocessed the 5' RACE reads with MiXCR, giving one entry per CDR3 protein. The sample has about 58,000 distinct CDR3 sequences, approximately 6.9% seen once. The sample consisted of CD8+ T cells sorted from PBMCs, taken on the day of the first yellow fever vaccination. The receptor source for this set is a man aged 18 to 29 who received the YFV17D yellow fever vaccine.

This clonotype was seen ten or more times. The CDR3 DNA reads as TGTGCCAGCAGCTTGGGCGGGTTGGGAATCACAGATACGCAGTATTTT. Its protein product is CASSLGGLGITDTQYF. V and J are TRBV5-6 and TRBJ2-3; the D gene is possibly TRBD2 (5 bases). V was pared by 0 bases and J by 2 bases, with 13 bases between. Germline V gene data show CDR1 as SGHDT and CDR2 as YYEEEE. The CDR3 contains 16 residues.

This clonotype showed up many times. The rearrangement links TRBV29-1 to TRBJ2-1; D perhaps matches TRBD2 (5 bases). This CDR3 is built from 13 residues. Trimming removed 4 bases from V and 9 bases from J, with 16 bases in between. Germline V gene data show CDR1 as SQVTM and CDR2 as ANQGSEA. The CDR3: CSVAPGSWGEQFF. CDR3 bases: TGCAGCGTTGCCCCTGGGAGTTGGGGTGAGCAGTTCTTC.

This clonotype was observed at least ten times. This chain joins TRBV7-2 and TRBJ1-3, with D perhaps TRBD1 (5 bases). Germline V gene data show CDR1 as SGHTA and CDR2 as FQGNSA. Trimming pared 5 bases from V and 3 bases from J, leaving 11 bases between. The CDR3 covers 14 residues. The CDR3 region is CASSLGPDGNTIYF. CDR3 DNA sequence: TGTGCCAGCAGCCTGGGACCTGATGGAAACACCATATATTTT. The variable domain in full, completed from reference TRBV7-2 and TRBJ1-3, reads GAGVSQSPSNKVTEKGKDVELRCDPISGHTALYWYRQSLGQGLEFLIYFQGNSAPDKSGLPSDRFSAERTGGSVSTLTIQRTQQEDSAVYLCASSLGPDGNTIYFGEGSWLTVV.

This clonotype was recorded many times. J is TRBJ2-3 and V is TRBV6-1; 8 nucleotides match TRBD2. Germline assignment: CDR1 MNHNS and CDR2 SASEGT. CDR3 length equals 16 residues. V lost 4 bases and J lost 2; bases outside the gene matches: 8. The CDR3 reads CASSANGGGYTDTQYF. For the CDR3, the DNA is TGTGCCAGCAGTGCAAACGGGGGGGGGTACACAGATACGCAGTATTTT.

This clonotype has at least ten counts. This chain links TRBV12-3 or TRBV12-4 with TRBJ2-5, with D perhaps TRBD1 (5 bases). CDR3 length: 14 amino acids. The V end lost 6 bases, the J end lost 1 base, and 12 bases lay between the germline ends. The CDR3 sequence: CASSPQGSQETQYF. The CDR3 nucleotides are TGTGCCAGCAGCCCCCAGGGCAGCCAAGAGACCCAGTACTTC.

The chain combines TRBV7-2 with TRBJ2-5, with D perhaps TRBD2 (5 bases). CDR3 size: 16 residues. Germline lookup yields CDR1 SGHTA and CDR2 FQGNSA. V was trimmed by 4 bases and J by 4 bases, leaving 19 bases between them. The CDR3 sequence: CASSSSEGVEPETQYF. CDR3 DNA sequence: TGTGCCAGCAGCTCCAGTGAGGGAGTAGAACCAGAGACCCAGTACTTC.

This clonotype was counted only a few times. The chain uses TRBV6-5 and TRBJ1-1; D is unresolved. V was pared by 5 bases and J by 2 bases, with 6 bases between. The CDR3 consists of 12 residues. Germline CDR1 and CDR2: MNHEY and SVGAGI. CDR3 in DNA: TGTGCCAGCAGTACATACAACACTGAAGCTTTCTTT. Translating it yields CASSTYNTEAFF.

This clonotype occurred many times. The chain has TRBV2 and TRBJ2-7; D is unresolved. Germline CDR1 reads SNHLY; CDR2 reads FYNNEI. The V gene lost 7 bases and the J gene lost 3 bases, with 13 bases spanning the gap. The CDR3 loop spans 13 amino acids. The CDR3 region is CASNPDTIYEQYF. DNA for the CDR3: TGTGCCAGCAATCCGGATACAATCTACGAGCAGTACTTC.

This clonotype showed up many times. The CDR3 sequence is CASSPHGPPGTGELFF. The CDR3 region has the DNA TGCGCCAGCAGCCCTCACGGCCCCCCCGGGACCGGGGAGCTGTTTTTT. The chain carries TRBV4-1 and TRBJ2-2; D remains ambiguous. Between the trimmed V and J ends, which lost 4 bases and 5 bases, there was a span of 17 bases. The CDR3 is 16 amino acids. Germline CDR1 reads MGHRA; CDR2 reads YSYEKL.

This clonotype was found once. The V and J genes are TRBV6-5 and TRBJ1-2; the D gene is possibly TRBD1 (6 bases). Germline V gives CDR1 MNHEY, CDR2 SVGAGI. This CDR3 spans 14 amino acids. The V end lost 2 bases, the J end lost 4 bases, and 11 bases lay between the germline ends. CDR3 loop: CASSYKGGGYGYTF. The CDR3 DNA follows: TGTGCCAGCAGTTACAAGGGGGGAGGCTATGGCTACACCTTC.

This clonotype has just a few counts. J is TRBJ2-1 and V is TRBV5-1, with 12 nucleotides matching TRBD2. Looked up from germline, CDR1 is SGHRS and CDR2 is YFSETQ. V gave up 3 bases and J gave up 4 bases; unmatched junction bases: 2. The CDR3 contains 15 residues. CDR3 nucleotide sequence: TGCGCCAGCAGCTCGGGGACTAGCGGGTACAATGAGCAGTTCTTC. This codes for CASSSGTSGYNEQFF.

In nucleotides, the CDR3 is TGTGCCAGCAGTTACAATCTAGCTCGGGAGCAGTACTTC. The encoded protein is CASSYNLAREQYF. The V call is TRBV6-2 or TRBV6-3, the J call TRBJ2-7; a weak D match, TRBD2 (5 bases). This CDR3 has 13 residues. V lost 2 bases and J 7 bases, leaving 12 bases between the germline ends. CDR1 is MNHEY, CDR2 SVGEGT, per germline.